This entry lists 9 T cell receptor beta chains sequenced from one sample in a study of blood T cell repertoires in COVID-19. The table came from immunoSEQ multiplex PCR; TCRdb's copy has only in-frame clones and leaves some out. The table lists around 93,000 clones, roughly 89% of them singletons, with about 16% in the top ten. The sequencing input was peripheral blood. These receptors all stem from a human donor in a cohort sampled during active COVID-19.

The chain links TRBV28 to TRBJ2-7; the D is unclear. Deletions cut 5 bases from V and 2 bases from J, with 13 bases between. The germline gives CDR1 MDHEN, CDR2 SYDVKM. The CDR3 spans 14 residues. The CDR3 region is CASSPDSYPYEQYF. For the CDR3, the DNA is TGTGCCAGCAGTCCCGACTCGTACCCCTACGAGCAGTACTTC.

This clone was detected a few times. The chain links TRBV12-5 to TRBJ1-6; tentative D call: TRBD1 (5 bases). In germline, CDR1 is LGHNT, CDR2 FRNRAP. This CDR3 comprises 15 residues. The ends were cut back, 0 bases at V and 7 bases at J, with 10 bases in the middle. CDR3: CASGLVQGGNSPLHF. The DNA for the CDR3 is TGTGCTAGTGGTTTGGTTCAGGGTGGAAATTCACCCCTCCACTTT.

V gene TRBV6-6 combines with J gene TRBJ1-2; weak D call: TRBD1 (6 bases). The germline gives CDR1 MNHNY, CDR2 SVGAGI (reference sequence). V lost 6 bases to trimming and J lost 2 bases, with 10 bases between them. This CDR3 region has 13 residues. The CDR3 loop reads CASRIGQNYGYTF. The DNA of the CDR3 is TGTGCCAGCAGAATCGGACAGAACTATGGCTACACCTTC.

This chain links TRBV7-2 with TRBJ2-5, with 10 bases fitting TRBD2. The CDR3 consists of 14 residues. With 5 bases clipped from V and 5 bases from J, the junction kept 5 bases outside the gene matches. Germline V gene data show CDR1 as SGHTA and CDR2 as FQGNSA. The CDR3 here is CASSVSSGGETQYF. CDR3 nucleotide sequence: TGTGCCAGCAGCGTATCTAGCGGGGGTGAGACCCAGTACTTC.

The chain has TRBV6-5 and TRBJ2-1, with a possible D match to TRBD1 (6 bases). The CDR3 sequence is 16 residues long. Trimming stripped 0 bases from V and 2 bases from J, with 11 bases between. Germline V gene lookup returns CDR1 MNHEY and CDR2 SVGAGI. Written as DNA, the CDR3 is TGTGCCAGCAGTTACTCCGGGACACACACCTACAATGAGCAGTTCTTC. Its translation is CASSYSGTHTYNEQFF.

This chain connects TRBV9 to TRBJ2-3, with D possibly matching TRBD1 (6 bases). Germline CDR1 reads SGDLS; CDR2 reads YYNGEE. This CDR3 spans 13 amino acids. V dropped 0 bases and J dropped 9 bases, with 11 bases sitting between them. The CDR3 DNA is TGTGCCAGCAGCGTAGAACCGGGACACACGCAGTATTTT. It codes for CASSVEPGHTQYF. The complete variable domain, with remaining parts taken from reference TRBV9 and TRBJ2-3, reads DSGVTQTPKHLITATGQRVTLRCSPRSGDLSVYWYQQSLDQGLQFLIQYYNGEERAKGNILERFSAQQFPDLHSELNLSSLELGDSALYFCASSVEPGHTQYFGPGTRLTVL.

The chain employs TRBV19 and TRBJ2-1; 10 nucleotides line up with TRBD1. The CDR3 is made up of 15 amino acids. Per the germline V gene, CDR1 is LNHDA and CDR2 is SQIVND (reference sequence). J gave up 10 bases and V 4 bases, and 10 bases lay outside the gene matches. Here the CDR3 reads CASSKTGGAITEQFF. As DNA, the CDR3 is TGTGCCAGTAGTAAGACAGGGGGCGCGATAACCGAGCAGTTCTTC.

CDR3 in amino acids: CASSATGRNTEAFF. Written as DNA, the CDR3 is TGTGCCAGCAGTGCGACAGGGAGGAACACTGAAGCTTTCTTT. This chain joins TRBV27 and TRBJ1-1, with 7 bases aligning to TRBD1. The CDR3 runs to 14 residues. V shed 5 bases and J 1 base; nucleotides not matched to a gene: 4. In germline, CDR1 is MNHEY, CDR2 SMNVEV (reference sequence).

The rearrangement uses TRBV19 and TRBJ1-5; D is ambiguous. Between the trimmed V and J ends, which lost 7 bases and 2 bases, there was a span of 9 bases. Per germline, CDR1 LNHDA and CDR2 SQIVND (reference sequence). This CDR3 spans 13 amino acids. The CDR3 nucleotides read TGTGCCAGTACCCACCGGGGCAATCAGCCCCAGCATTTT. This codes for CASTHRGNQPQHF. The full variable domain, in which reference TRBV19 and TRBJ1-5 provide the parts outside the CDR3, is DGGITQSPKYLFRKEGQNVTLSCEQNLNHDAMYWYRQDPGQGLRLIYYSQIVNDFQKGDIAEGYSVSREKKESFPLTVTSAQKNPTAFYLCASTHRGNQPQHFGDGTRLSIL.